This T cell receptor (beta chain) was retrieved from a study of OX40 agonist ivuxolimab in advanced cancers. General study findings and limits: Mean expanded clone counts were higher in CD8+ than CD4+ T cells.

Profiling relied on immunoSEQ multiplex PCR, and the TCRdb table lists in-frame clones only, not all of them. The profile shows roughly 30,000 clones, 80% to 90% of them singletons. About this clone: No antigen is known for it.

Germline lookup yields CDR1 ENHRY and CDR2 SYGVKD. The CDR3 is 14 residues long. The V and J ends lost 3 bases and 3 bases respectively, with 11 bases between them. This sequence was found in an adult with an advanced solid tumor such as melanoma, head and neck, liver or kidney cancer. The chain combines TRBV10-3 with TRBJ1-2; D is ambiguous. The material was CD4+ or CD8+ T cells sorted from blood, obtained in a trial of the OX40 agonist ivuxolimab. The DNA for the CDR3 is TGTGCCATCAGTGATTTCGACGGATACTATGGCTACACCTTC. Its translation: CAISDFDGYYGYTF.